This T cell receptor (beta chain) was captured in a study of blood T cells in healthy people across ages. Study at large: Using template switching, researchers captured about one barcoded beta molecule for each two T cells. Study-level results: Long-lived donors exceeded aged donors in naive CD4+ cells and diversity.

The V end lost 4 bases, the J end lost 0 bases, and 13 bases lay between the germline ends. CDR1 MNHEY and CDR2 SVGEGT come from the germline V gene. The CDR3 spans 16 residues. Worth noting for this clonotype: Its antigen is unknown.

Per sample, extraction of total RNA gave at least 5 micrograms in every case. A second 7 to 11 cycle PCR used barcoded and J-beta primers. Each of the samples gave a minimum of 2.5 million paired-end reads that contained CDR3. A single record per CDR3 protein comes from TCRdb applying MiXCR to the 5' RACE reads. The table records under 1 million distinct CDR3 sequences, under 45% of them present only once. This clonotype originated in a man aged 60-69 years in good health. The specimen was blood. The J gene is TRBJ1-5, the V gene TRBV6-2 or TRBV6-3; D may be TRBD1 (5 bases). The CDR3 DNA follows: TGTGCCAGCAGTTCCCGGGGCAGGGCTAGCAATCAGCCCCAGCATTTT. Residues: CASSSRGRASNQPQHF.